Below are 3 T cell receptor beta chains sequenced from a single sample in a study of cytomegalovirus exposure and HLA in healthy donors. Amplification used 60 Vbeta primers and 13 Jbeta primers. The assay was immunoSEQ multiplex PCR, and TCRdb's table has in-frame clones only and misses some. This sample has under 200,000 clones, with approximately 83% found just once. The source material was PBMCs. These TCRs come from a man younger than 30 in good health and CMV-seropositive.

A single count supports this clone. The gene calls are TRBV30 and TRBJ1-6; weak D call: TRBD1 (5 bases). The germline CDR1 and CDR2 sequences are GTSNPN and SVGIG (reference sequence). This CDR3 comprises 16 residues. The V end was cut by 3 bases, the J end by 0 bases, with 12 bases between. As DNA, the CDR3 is TGTGCCTGGAGCCGTGGGGGGAACTCCTATAATTCACCCCTCCACTTT. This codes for CAWSRGGNSYNSPLHF.

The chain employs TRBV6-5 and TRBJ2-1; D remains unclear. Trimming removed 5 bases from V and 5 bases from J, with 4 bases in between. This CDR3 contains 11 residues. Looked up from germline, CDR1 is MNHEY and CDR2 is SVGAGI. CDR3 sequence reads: CASSVNNEQFF. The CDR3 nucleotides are TGTGCCAGCAGTGTAAACAATGAGCAGTTCTTC.

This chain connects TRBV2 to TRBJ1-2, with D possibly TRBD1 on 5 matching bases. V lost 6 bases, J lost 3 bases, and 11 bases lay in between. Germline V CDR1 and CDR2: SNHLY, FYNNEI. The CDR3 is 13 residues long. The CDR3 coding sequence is TGTGCCAGCAGCGCAACGACAGACTATGGCTACACCTTC. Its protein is CASSATTDYGYTF.